The next 28 T cell receptor beta chains were all read from a single sample in a study of T cell responses to AZD1222 COVID-19 vaccine. Clones were read by immunoSEQ multiplex PCR, and TCRdb kept only the in-frame ones, dropping some. The sample has roughly 70,000 clones; about 93% are singletons. The input for sequencing was peripheral blood, taken 28 days after the second dose of the MenACWY control vaccine. These receptors came from an adult who received the MenACWY meningococcal vaccine as a control.

V and J are TRBV3-1 (or the pseudogene TRBV3-2) and TRBJ1-1; weak D call: TRBD1 (5 bases). The CDR3 sequence is 15 residues long. The V and J ends lost 2 bases and 3 bases respectively, with 13 bases between them. The germline V gene encodes CDR1 LGHDT and CDR2 YNNKEL (reference sequence). DNA for the CDR3: TGTGCCAGCAGCCAACACAGGTTCCTCGACACTGAAGCTTTCTTT. This gives the protein CASSQHRFLDTEAFF.

The V call is TRBV5-5, the J call TRBJ1-2, with 7 bases fitting TRBD1. Germline V lookup: CDR1 SGHKS, CDR2 YYEKEE (reference sequence). This CDR3 spans 16 amino acids. J was trimmed by 6 bases and V by 1 base; bases with no gene match: 12. CDR3: CASSLLDRASSNGYTF. The CDR3 DNA follows: TGTGCCAGCAGCTTGCTAGACAGGGCGAGTAGTAATGGCTACACCTTC.

V and J are TRBV6-5 and TRBJ1-3; TRBD1 agrees at 7 bases. Unmatched junction bases numbered 10, after V lost 4 bases and J lost 4 bases. Germline values: CDR1 MNHEY, CDR2 SVGAGI. This CDR3 comprises 16 residues. The CDR3 here is CASSSPRQGFGNTIYF. The CDR3 bases are TGTGCCAGCAGTTCGCCCCGACAGGGTTTCGGAAACACCATATATTTT.

This rearrangement joins TRBV5-4 to TRBJ1-1, with 7 bases matching TRBD1. CDR3 length equals 16 residues. Per germline, CDR1 SGHNT and CDR2 YYREEE (reference sequence). V dropped 4 bases and J dropped 6; count of bases not matched to a gene: 15. CDR3 nucleotide sequence: TGTGCCAGCAGCCAGGGGGGAAGACAGGGCCATTCTGAAGCTTTCTTT. It specifies CASSQGGRQGHSEAFF.

This chain joins TRBV7-2 and TRBJ2-7, with TRBD1 matching over 7 bases. This CDR3 comprises 15 residues. Germline lookup yields CDR1 SGHTA and CDR2 FQGNSA. Trimming removed 5 bases from V and 3 bases from J; junction bases left unmatched: 10. This CDR3 is CASSLSPGQIYEQYF. The CDR3 DNA reads TGTGCCAGCAGCCTGTCTCCGGGACAGATCTACGAGCAGTACTTC.

The chain has TRBV6-5 and TRBJ1-2; D may be TRBD1 (6 bases). Germline V CDR1 and CDR2: MNHEY, SVGAGI. There are 13 residues in the CDR3. The ends were cut back, 5 bases at V and 8 bases at J, with 15 bases in the middle. The CDR3 here is CASSNPTGFGYTF. The CDR3 DNA follows: TGTGCCAGCAGTAATCCTACAGGGTTCGGCTACACCTTC.

The chain has TRBV11-1 and TRBJ2-3; 8 bases map to TRBD2. The CDR3 is 17 residues long. The V segment lost 0 bases and the J segment 1 base; nucleotides outside the gene matches: 6. Germline V CDR1 and CDR2: SGHAT, FQDESV (reference sequence). The CDR3 bases are TGTGCCAGCAGCTTAGCGGGGGCGGGAGGCCGCACAGATACGCAGTATTTT. This sequence encodes CASSLAGAGGRTDTQYF.

This clone was found once. The V and J genes are TRBV14 and TRBJ2-1; D gene ambiguous. CDR1 and CDR2 from the germline V gene are SGHDN and FVKESK. The CDR3 loop spans 14 amino acids. The V end lost 0 bases, the J end lost 8 bases, and 11 bases lay between the germline ends. Written as DNA, the CDR3 is TGTGCCAGCAGCCAAGAATCCGTACGGGATGAGCAGTTCTTC. It codes for CASSQESVRDEQFF.

The CDR3 reads CATQVQYEQYF. In DNA, the CDR3 is TGTGCCACCCAAGTGCAATACGAGCAGTACTTC. This sequence joins TRBV19 and TRBJ2-7; no firm D call. The CDR3 contains 11 residues. Trimming pared 10 bases from V and 4 bases from J, leaving 11 bases between. From germline, CDR1 is LNHDA and CDR2 SQIVND (reference sequence). Full variable domain (missing parts from reference TRBV19 and TRBJ2-7): DGGITQSPKYLFRKEGQNVTLSCEQNLNHDAMYWYRQDPGQGLRLIYYSQIVNDFQKGDIAEGYSVSREKKESFPLTVTSAQKNPTAFYLCATQVQYEQYFGPGTRLTVT.

The rearrangement joins TRBV3-1 (or the pseudogene TRBV3-2) to TRBJ1-1; D remains unclear. The V and J ends lost 0 bases and 10 bases respectively, with 15 bases between them. The CDR3 sequence is 14 residues long. Germline assignment: CDR1 LGHDT and CDR2 YNNKEL (reference sequence). This chain's CDR3 is CASSQDRGRSLAFF. The CDR3 nucleotides are TGTGCCAGCAGCCAAGATCGGGGAAGAAGCCTAGCTTTCTTT.

V is TRBV5-4 and J is TRBJ1-1; 8 bases fit TRBD1. This CDR3 region has 16 residues. With 2 bases clipped from V and 0 bases from J, the junction kept 6 bases outside the gene matches. Germline loops: CDR1 SGHNT, CDR2 YYREEE (reference sequence). The CDR3 nucleotides read TGTGCCAGCAGCTTATACAGGGGGGGAGTGAACACTGAAGCTTTCTTT. This encodes CASSLYRGGVNTEAFF.

The chain joins TRBV7-2 to TRBJ2-7; 9 nucleotides agree with TRBD2. The CDR3 has 15 residues. Trimming removed 1 base from V and 7 bases from J; junction bases left unmatched: 8. Germline values: CDR1 SGHTA, CDR2 FQGNSA. The CDR3 reads CASSLEASGIGEQYF. In nucleotides, the CDR3 is TGTGCCAGCAGCTTAGAGGCTAGCGGGATAGGTGAGCAGTACTTC. Based on the CDR3 plus reference TRBV7-2 and TRBJ2-7, the full variable domain is GAGVSQSPSNKVTEKGKDVELRCDPISGHTALYWYRQSLGQGLEFLIYFQGNSAPDKSGLPSDRFSAERTGGSVSTLTIQRTQQEDSAVYLCASSLEASGIGEQYFGPGTRLTVT.

V and J are TRBV5-4 and TRBJ1-2; 9 positions match TRBD1. CDR1 and CDR2 (germline): SGHNT, YYREEE (reference sequence). The junction had 8 bases not matched to a gene; V was cut back by 6 bases and J by 5 bases. CDR3 length: 14 amino acids. CDR3 residues: CASTSGDRVYGYTF. DNA for the CDR3: TGTGCCAGCACATCTGGGGACAGGGTATATGGCTACACCTTC.

This chain links TRBV7-2 with TRBJ1-4, with D hard to call. The V gene's germline CDR1 is SGHTA and CDR2 FQGNSA. Deletions cut 6 bases from V and 5 bases from J, with 16 bases between. This CDR3 is 15 amino acids long. DNA for the CDR3: TGTGCCAGCAGGCAAAGCAGGAACTCGAATGAAAAACTGTTTTTT. Amino acids: CASRQSRNSNEKLFF. The whole variable domain, remainder taken from reference TRBV7-2 and TRBJ1-4, is GAGVSQSPSNKVTEKGKDVELRCDPISGHTALYWYRQSLGQGLEFLIYFQGNSAPDKSGLPSDRFSAERTGGSVSTLTIQRTQQEDSAVYLCASRQSRNSNEKLFFGSGTQLSVL.

This chain joins TRBV5-4 and TRBJ1-2, with TRBD1 as a possible D gene (6 bases). This CDR3 is 12 amino acids long. Germline V CDR1 and CDR2: SGHNT, YYREEE (reference sequence). Trimming removed 7 bases at V and 6 bases at J, with 13 bases between. The CDR3 nucleotides are TGTGCCAGCGGTAGGGGGATAAATGGCTACACCTTC. Its protein is CASGRGINGYTF.

V is TRBV19 and J is TRBJ2-7, with D maybe TRBD2 (6 bases). CDR3 length: 14 residues. The germline CDR1 and CDR2 sequences are LNHDA and SQIVND (reference sequence). V was clipped by 5 bases and J by 6 bases, with 17 bases between them. The CDR3 DNA is TGTGCCAGTAGTCCCGGGACCACGGGACTCGAGCAGTACTTC. It translates to CASSPGTTGLEQYF.

This chain uses TRBV20-1 with TRBJ2-5; D unresolved. CDR3 length: 15 residues. Germline V gives CDR1 DFQATT, CDR2 SNEGSKA (reference sequence). V was trimmed by 3 bases and J by 2 bases, leaving 16 bases between them. Here the CDR3 DNA reads TGCAGTGCTAGTGTTGACTCGGCGACGCAAGAGACCCAGTACTTC. The encoded protein is CSASVDSATQETQYF.

The chain uses TRBV19 and TRBJ1-2, with a tentative D call TRBD1 (5 bases). The V end lost 5 bases, the J end lost 3 bases, and 13 bases lay between the germline ends. This CDR3 is built from 14 residues. CDR1 is LNHDA, CDR2 SQIVND, per germline (reference sequence). The CDR3 DNA sequence: TGTGCCAGTAGTGCTCCGGGACCGGACTATGGCTACACCTTC. Its protein product is CASSAPGPDYGYTF.

The chain links TRBV10-1 to TRBJ2-1; D gene unclear. Trimming took off 2 bases at V and 5 bases at J, with 7 bases between the two ends. CDR1 and CDR2 (germline): WNHNN, SYGVQD (reference sequence). This CDR3 spans 13 amino acids. CDR3: CASSEPTDNEQFF. DNA for the CDR3: TGCGCCAGCAGTGAGCCGACTGACAATGAGCAGTTCTTC.

This clone was seen more than once but under ten times. The chain recombines TRBV7-3 with TRBJ2-1, with D perhaps being TRBD1 or TRBD2 (5 bases each). CDR1 SGHTA and CDR2 FQGTGA come from the germline V gene. V lost 3 bases and J lost 5, with 11 bases in between. The CDR3 spans 14 residues. This chain's CDR3 is CASSFGDANNEQFF. DNA for the CDR3: TGTGCCAGCAGCTTCGGGGACGCCAACAATGAGCAGTTCTTC.

The genes are TRBV7-8 and TRBJ1-1; possibly TRBD1 for D (6 bases). There are 14 residues in the CDR3. The germline V and J ends were trimmed by 5 bases and 0 bases, with 10 bases remaining between them. The V gene's germline CDR1 is SGHVS and CDR2 FQNEAQ. This CDR3 is CASSQWTVNTEAFF. CDR3 DNA sequence: TGTGCCAGCAGCCAATGGACAGTGAACACTGAAGCTTTCTTT.

The rearrangement links TRBV5-1 to TRBJ1-3, with D possibly TRBD1 on 5 matching bases. The V end lost 4 bases, the J end lost 0 bases, and 14 bases lay between the germline ends. Germline CDR1 is SGHRS and CDR2 is YFSETQ. The CDR3 is 16 amino acids. The CDR3 protein is CASSSGGESSGNTIYF. The CDR3 DNA reads as TGCGCCAGCAGCAGTGGAGGGGAAAGCTCTGGAAACACCATATATTTT.

The V call is TRBV20-1, the J call TRBJ2-3; D may be TRBD2 (5 bases). This CDR3 has 14 amino acids. V shed 3 bases and J shed 2 bases, with 12 bases lying between them. Germline-derived CDR1 and CDR2 are DFQATT and SNEGSKA (reference sequence). CDR3 bases: TGCAGTGCTAGTTCCGGAGGTTTCACAGATACGCAGTATTTT. It specifies CSASSGGFTDTQYF.

The V call is TRBV2, the J call TRBJ2-7, with no clear D. Germline CDR1 and CDR2: SNHLY and FYNNEI. Trimming shortened V by 8 bases and J by 0 bases, and 20 bases separated the two germline ends. This CDR3 comprises 16 residues. This CDR3 is CASVSGTAASSYEQYF. CDR3 in DNA: TGTGCCAGCGTTTCCGGAACGGCGGCGAGCTCCTACGAGCAGTACTTC.

Concerning this clone itself: At the DNA level, this CDR3 is encoded by other sequences in the same sample as well. The CDR3 nucleotides read TGTGCCACCAGCAGAGATCGGGAAGGGGGACAGCCCCAGCATTTT. Protein sequence: CATSRDREGGQPQHF. The chain links TRBV15 to TRBJ1-5; perhaps TRBD1 as D (6 bases). The ends were cut back, 0 bases at V and 7 bases at J, with 13 bases in the middle. Germline V lookup: CDR1 LNHNV, CDR2 YYDKDF (reference sequence). The CDR3 sequence is 15 residues long.

V is TRBV21-1 and J is TRBJ2-7; TRBD1 is taken as the D call from the table, unchecked against the DNA. TRBV21-1 is a pseudogene locus. This CDR3 is built from 19 residues. CDR3 nucleotide sequence: TGTGCCAGCAGCAACCCATCAACGGGGACAGGGAGAAGACGGAGGGAGCAGTACTTC. Residues: CASSNPSTGTGRRRREQYF.

The chain employs TRBV5-1 and TRBJ2-5, with a tentative D call TRBD2 (6 bases). This CDR3 has 14 amino acids. Germline V gene sequence: CDR1 SGHRS, CDR2 YFSETQ. Trimming removed 0 bases at V and 2 bases at J, with 8 bases between. CDR3 DNA: TGCGCCAGCAGCTTGGGTGGGACTCAAGAGACCCAGTACTTC. This sequence encodes CASSLGGTQETQYF.

The chain couples TRBV6-2 or TRBV6-3 to TRBJ1-1; D possibly corresponds to TRBD1 (6 bases). This CDR3 is 14 amino acids long. V shed 5 bases and J shed 5 bases, with 15 bases lying between them. Germline CDR1 MNHEY, CDR2 SVGEGT. The CDR3 spells CASSPPTGRTEAFF. Here the CDR3 DNA reads TGTGCCAGCAGTCCCCCAACAGGGAGGACTGAAGCTTTCTTT.